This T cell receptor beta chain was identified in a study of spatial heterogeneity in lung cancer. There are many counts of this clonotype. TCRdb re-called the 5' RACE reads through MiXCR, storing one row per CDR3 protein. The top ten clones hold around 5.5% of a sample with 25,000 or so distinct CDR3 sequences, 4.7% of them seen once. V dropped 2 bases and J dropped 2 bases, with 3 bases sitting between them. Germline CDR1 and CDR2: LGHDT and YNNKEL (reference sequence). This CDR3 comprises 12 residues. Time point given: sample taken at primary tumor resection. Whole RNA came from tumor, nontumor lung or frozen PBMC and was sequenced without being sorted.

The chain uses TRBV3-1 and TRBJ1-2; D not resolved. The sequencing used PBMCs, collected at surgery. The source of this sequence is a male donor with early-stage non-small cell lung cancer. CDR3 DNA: TGTGCCAGCAGCCAACCCAACTATGGCTACACCTTC. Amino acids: CASSQPNYGYTF.